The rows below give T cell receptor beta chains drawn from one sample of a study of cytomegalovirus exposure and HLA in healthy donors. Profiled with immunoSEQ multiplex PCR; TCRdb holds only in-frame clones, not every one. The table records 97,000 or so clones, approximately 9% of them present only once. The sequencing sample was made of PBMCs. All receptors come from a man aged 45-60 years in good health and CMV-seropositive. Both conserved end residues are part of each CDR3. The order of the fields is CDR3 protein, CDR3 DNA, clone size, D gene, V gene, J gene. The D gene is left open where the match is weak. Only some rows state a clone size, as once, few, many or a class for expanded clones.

CDR3: CASRASSYNSPLHF
DNA: TGTGCCAGCAGGGCCAGCTCCTATAATTCACCCCTCCACTTT
size: -
D: -
V: TRBV6-4
J: TRBJ1-6

CDR3: CAWTFSMGRSPVF
DNA: TGTGCCTGGACCTTTTCCATGGGGAGGTCTCCGGTCTTC
size: -
D: -
V: TRBV30
J: TRBJ2-1

CDR3: CSAPRDRSNTEAFF
DNA: TGCAGCGCTCCGCGGGACAGGTCGAACACTGAAGCTTTCTTT
size: -
D: TRBD1
V: TRBV29-1
J: TRBJ1-1

CDR3: CASSELGGAYEQYF
DNA: TGTGCCAGCAGTGAACTAGGGGGTGCCTACGAGCAGTACTTC
size: -
D: -
V: TRBV25-1
J: TRBJ2-7

CDR3: CASSAGLASSYNEQFF
DNA: TGTGCCAGCAGTGCTGGACTAGCGAGCTCCTACAATGAGCAGTTCTTC
size: -
D: TRBD2
V: TRBV28
J: TRBJ2-1

CDR3: CASSYSAGAYEQYF
DNA: TGTGCCAGCAGTTACTCTGCAGGCGCCTACGAGCAGTACTTC
size: few
D: -
V: TRBV6-6
J: TRBJ2-7

CDR3: CAGTGGYERTGELFF
DNA: TGTGCCGGGACAGGGGGATATGAACGGACCGGGGAGCTGTTTTTT
size: few
D: TRBD1
V: TRBV30
J: TRBJ2-2

CDR3: CASSSTVLVGSGNTIYF
DNA: TGTGCCAGCAGCTCAACGGTCTTAGTCGGTTCTGGAAACACCATATATTTT
size: -
D: -
V: TRBV11-2
J: TRBJ1-3

CDR3: CASSGPSGVRDTEAFF
DNA: TGTGCCAGCAGCGGACCGTCAGGGGTTCGGGACACTGAAGCTTTCTTT
size: -
D: -
V: TRBV9
J: TRBJ1-1

CDR3: CASSLKGQGKTGELFF
DNA: TGTGCCAGCAGTCTCAAGGGACAGGGAAAAACCGGGGAGCTGTTTTTT
size: -
D: TRBD1
V: TRBV27
J: TRBJ2-2

CDR3: CASSFRSGTGELFF
DNA: TGTGCCAGCAGCTTTCGGAGCGGCACCGGGGAGCTGTTTTTT
size: few
D: -
V: TRBV7-8
J: TRBJ2-2

CDR3: CASSKTGSWEKLFF
DNA: TGTGCCAGCAGTAAGACAGGGTCCTGGGAAAAACTGTTTTTT
size: -
D: TRBD1
V: TRBV27
J: TRBJ1-4

CDR3: CASSEPTGGRDIQYF
DNA: TGTGCCAGCAGTGAACCGACGGGGGGGCGAGACATTCAGTACTTC
size: few
D: TRBD2
V: TRBV6-1
J: TRBJ2-4

CDR3: CASSLRGTSRGEQYF
DNA: TGTGCCAGCAGTTTAAGGGGGACCTCAAGGGGAGAGCAGTACTTC
size: -
D: -
V: TRBV27
J: TRBJ2-7

CDR3: CASSGQQTGNTEAFF
DNA: TGTGCCAGCAGCGGGCAGCAGACAGGAAACACTGAAGCTTTCTTT
size: few
D: -
V: TRBV5-4
J: TRBJ1-1

CDR3: CASSPAYEQYF
DNA: TGTGCCAGCAGTCCTGCCTACGAGCAGTACTTC
size: few
D: -
V: TRBV7-2
J: TRBJ2-7

CDR3: CASSLAAGSNTGELFF
DNA: TGCGCCAGCAGCTTGGCGGCGGGTTCGAACACCGGGGAGCTGTTTTTT
size: few
D: -
V: TRBV5-1
J: TRBJ2-2

CDR3: CASSSPQLAGVSNEQYF
DNA: TGTGCCAGCAGTTCCCCCCAACTAGCGGGAGTTTCCAACGAGCAGTACTTC
size: many
D: TRBD2
V: TRBV28
J: TRBJ2-7

CDR3: CASSFHIGLAGTDTQYF
DNA: TGTGCCAGCAGTTTTCATATAGGACTAGCGGGGACAGATACGCAGTATTTT
size: -
D: TRBD2
V: TRBV7-8
J: TRBJ2-3

CDR3: CSVEDRSIVSDTQYF
DNA: TGCAGCGTTGAAGATCGATCTATAGTTTCGGATACGCAGTATTTT
size: few
D: -
V: TRBV29-1
J: TRBJ2-3

CDR3: CASSKRQGGFWELFF
DNA: TGTGCCAGTAGTAAACGACAGGGGGGTTTTTGGGAACTGTTTTTT
size: few
D: TRBD1
V: TRBV19
J: TRBJ1-4

CDR3: CASSPHPGQGASGNTIYF
DNA: TGTGCCAGCAGCCCGCATCCGGGACAGGGGGCTTCTGGAAACACCATATATTTT
size: few
D: TRBD1
V: TRBV27
J: TRBJ1-3

CDR3: CASSPTGNNQPQHF
DNA: TGTGCCAGCAGTCCCACAGGGAACAATCAGCCCCAGCATTTT
size: -
D: -
V: TRBV2
J: TRBJ1-5

CDR3: CASSGQGTVNTEAFF
DNA: TGTGCCAGCAGTGGACAGGGGACTGTGAACACTGAAGCTTTCTTT
size: few
D: TRBD1
V: TRBV6-1
J: TRBJ1-1

CDR3: CASSFDNPKDTQYF
DNA: TGTGCCAGCAGCTTCGACAACCCAAAGGATACGCAGTATTTT
size: few
D: -
V: TRBV5-6
J: TRBJ2-3

CDR3: CASSSGLAAYEQYF
DNA: TGTGCCAGCAGCTCGGGACTAGCGGCCTACGAGCAGTACTTC
size: -
D: TRBD2
V: TRBV7-2
J: TRBJ2-7

CDR3: CASSDGWSSEAFF
DNA: TGTGCCAGCAGCGACGGGTGGAGCTCTGAAGCTTTCTTT
size: -
D: -
V: TRBV11-2
J: TRBJ1-1

CDR3: CASSLQGSKNIQYF
DNA: TGTGCCAGCAGTTTACAGGGGTCGAAAAACATTCAGTACTTC
size: -
D: -
V: TRBV28
J: TRBJ2-4

CDR3: CASSFRGGNTEAFF
DNA: TGTGCCAGCAGCTTTCGAGGGGGGAACACTGAAGCTTTCTTT
size: many
D: -
V: TRBV5-6
J: TRBJ1-1

CDR3: CASSFLQGNEQYF
DNA: TGCGCCAGCAGCTTCTTACAGGGAAACGAGCAGTACTTC
size: -
D: -
V: TRBV5-1
J: TRBJ2-7

CDR3: CASSNRTSGSVNEQFF
DNA: TGTGCCAGCAGCAACAGGACTAGCGGGAGTGTAAATGAGCAGTTCTTC
size: -
D: -
V: TRBV21-1
J: TRBJ2-1

CDR3: CASSLRDSDEQYF
DNA: TGCGCCAGCAGCCTCAGGGATTCCGACGAGCAGTACTTC
size: -
D: -
V: TRBV4-1
J: TRBJ2-7

CDR3: CASSFGTVQYEQYF
DNA: TGCGCCAGCAGCTTCGGGACAGTTCAGTACGAGCAGTACTTC
size: -
D: TRBD1
V: TRBV5-1
J: TRBJ2-7

CDR3: CASSQVLVSGTGTPRADTQYF
DNA: TGCGCCAGCAGCCAAGTTTTGGTATCCGGGACAGGGACCCCTAGGGCAGATACGCAGTATTTT
size: -
D: TRBD1
V: TRBV4-1
J: TRBJ2-3

CDR3: CAWSEASGTHKAKNIQYF
DNA: TGTGCCTGGAGTGAGGCTAGCGGGACTCATAAAGCCAAAAACATTCAGTACTTC
size: -
D: TRBD2
V: TRBV30
J: TRBJ2-4

CDR3: CASSGRQGGETQYF
DNA: TGTGCCAGCAGTGGACGACAAGGGGGAGAGACCCAGTACTTC
size: few
D: -
V: TRBV2
J: TRBJ2-5

CDR3: CASSSGLAFFDEQFF
DNA: TGCGCCAGCAGCTCGGGACTAGCATTCTTCGATGAGCAGTTCTTC
size: few
D: TRBD2
V: TRBV5-1
J: TRBJ2-1

CDR3: CASSIDVRQPQHF
DNA: TGTGCCAGTAGTATAGATGTCAGACAGCCCCAGCATTTT
size: -
D: -
V: TRBV19
J: TRBJ1-5

CDR3: CAWSRSGRAGYNEQFF
DNA: TGTGCCTGGAGTCGTAGCGGGAGGGCCGGCTACAATGAGCAGTTCTTC
size: few
D: TRBD2
V: TRBV30
J: TRBJ2-1

CDR3: CASSHPGTVTGELFF
DNA: TGCGCCAGCAGCCACCCAGGGACAGTGACCGGGGAGCTGTTTTTT
size: -
D: TRBD1
V: TRBV4-3
J: TRBJ2-2

CDR3: CASSRAGAYTDTQYF
DNA: TGTGCCAGCAGCAGAGCGGGAGCCTACACAGATACGCAGTATTTT
size: few
D: TRBD2
V: TRBV6-5
J: TRBJ2-3

CDR3: CASRKGDRALEQFF
DNA: TGTGCCAGCAGAAAAGGAGACAGAGCCCTTGAGCAGTTCTTC
size: -
D: -
V: TRBV6-1
J: TRBJ2-1

CDR3: CAWTVAGTYNEQFF
DNA: TGTGCCTGGACTGTAGCGGGGACTTACAATGAGCAGTTCTTC
size: -
D: TRBD2
V: TRBV30
J: TRBJ2-1

CDR3: CASSLSGYGNQPQHF
DNA: TGTGCCAGCAGCTTATCAGGTTACGGCAATCAGCCCCAGCATTTT
size: -
D: -
V: TRBV7-2
J: TRBJ1-5

CDR3: CASSYSGGNYGYTF
DNA: TGTGCCAGCAGCTACTCGGGGGGTAACTATGGCTACACCTTC
size: -
D: -
V: TRBV2
J: TRBJ1-2

CDR3: CAISDGTGVDRDTQYF
DNA: TGTGCCATCAGTGACGGGACAGGGGTTGACCGAGATACGCAGTATTTT
size: -
D: TRBD1
V: TRBV10-3
J: TRBJ2-3

CDR3: CASSYSYLGGGYEQYF
DNA: TGTGCCAGCAGTTACTCGTACCTAGGGGGCGGGTACGAGCAGTACTTC
size: few
D: TRBD1
V: TRBV6-5
J: TRBJ2-7

CDR3: CASSPLDRVGGELFF
DNA: TGTGCCAGCAGCCCGCTCGACAGGGTTGGCGGGGAGCTGTTTTTT
size: -
D: TRBD1
V: TRBV28
J: TRBJ2-2

CDR3: CASSSVDRGSLGDNEQFF
DNA: TGTGCCAGCAGCTCAGTTGACAGGGGCTCTTTAGGGGACAATGAGCAGTTCTTC
size: -
D: TRBD1
V: TRBV7-3
J: TRBJ2-1